This is a list of T cell receptor beta chains from one sample in a study of cytomegalovirus exposure and HLA in healthy donors. Produced via immunoSEQ multiplex PCR; TCRdb's table is partial and in-frame only. Of about 130,000 clones listed, 70% to 85% are singletons. Sequencing was done on a sample of PBMCs. These receptors originate from a woman in her late teens or twenties in good health and CMV-seropositive. Each CDR3 is given without its conserved first and last residue. Each record gives: J gene, V gene, CDR3 protein.

TRBJ2-2 | TRBV6-1 | ASSERSGSNTGELF
TRBJ1-2 | TRBV19 | ASSWDTSNYGYT
TRBJ1-5 | TRBV25-1 | ASSGSGGGSNQPQH
TRBJ1-2 | TRBV18 | ASSPPGRGSDNYGYT
TRBJ2-5 | TRBV5-4 | ASSRPDRGHQETQY
TRBJ2-3 | TRBV5-1 | ASTVTGYGTDTQY
TRBJ1-4 | TRBV5-6 | ASSGDRESNEKLF
TRBJ2-1 | TRBV9 | ASSVAWSQDNEQF
TRBJ2-2 | TRBV2 | ASGRGGVNTGELF
TRBJ2-3 | TRBV11-2 | ASRRPGTSITDTQY